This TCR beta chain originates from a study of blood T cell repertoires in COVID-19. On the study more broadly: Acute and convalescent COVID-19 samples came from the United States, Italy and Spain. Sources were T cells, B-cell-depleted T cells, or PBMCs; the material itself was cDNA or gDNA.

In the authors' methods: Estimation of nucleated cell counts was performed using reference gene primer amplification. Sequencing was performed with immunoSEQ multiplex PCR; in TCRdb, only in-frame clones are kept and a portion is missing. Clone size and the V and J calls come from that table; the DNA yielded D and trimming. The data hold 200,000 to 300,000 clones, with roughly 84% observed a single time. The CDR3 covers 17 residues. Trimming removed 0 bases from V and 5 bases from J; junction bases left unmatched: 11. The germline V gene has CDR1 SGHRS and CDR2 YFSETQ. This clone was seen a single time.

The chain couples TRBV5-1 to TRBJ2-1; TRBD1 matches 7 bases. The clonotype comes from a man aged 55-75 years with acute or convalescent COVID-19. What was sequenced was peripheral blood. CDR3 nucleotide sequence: TGCGCCAGCAGCTTGGCCAAGTTACAGGGGCCTGACAATGAGCAGTTCTTC. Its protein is CASSLAKLQGPDNEQFF. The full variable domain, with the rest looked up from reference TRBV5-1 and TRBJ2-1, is KAGVTQTPRYLIKTRGQQVTLSCSPISGHRSVSWYQQTPGQGLQFLFEYFSETQRNKGNFPGRFSGRQFSNSRSEMNVSTLELGDSALYLCASSLAKLQGPDNEQFFGPGTRLTVL.